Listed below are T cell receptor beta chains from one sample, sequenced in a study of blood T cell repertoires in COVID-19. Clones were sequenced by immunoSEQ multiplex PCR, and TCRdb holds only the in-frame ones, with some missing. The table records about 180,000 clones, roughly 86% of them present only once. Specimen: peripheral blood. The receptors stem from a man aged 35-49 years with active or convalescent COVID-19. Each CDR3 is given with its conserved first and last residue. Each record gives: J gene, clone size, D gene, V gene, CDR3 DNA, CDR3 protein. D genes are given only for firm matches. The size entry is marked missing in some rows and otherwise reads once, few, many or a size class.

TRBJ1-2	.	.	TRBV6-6	TGTGCCAGCAGTGCGGGGCGGCCTGGCTACACCTTC	CASSAGRPGYTF
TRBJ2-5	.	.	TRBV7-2	TGTGCCAGCAGCCACAAAGAGACCCAGTACTTC	CASSHKETQYF
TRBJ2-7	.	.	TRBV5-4	TGTGCCAGCAGCTTGACAGCCCAGGAGCAGTACTTC	CASSLTAQEQYF
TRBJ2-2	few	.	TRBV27	TGTGCCAGCAGTCCCGTGGCGGTCATCACCGGGGAGCTGTTTTTT	CASSPVAVITGELFF
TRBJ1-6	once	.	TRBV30	TGTGCCTGGAATTGGAGGGGTTCACCCCTCCACTTT	CAWNWRGSPLHF
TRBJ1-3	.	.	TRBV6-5	TGTGCCAGCAGTTACTCGGGCTTTCTTGGAAACACCATATATTTT	CASSYSGFLGNTIYF
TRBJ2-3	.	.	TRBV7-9	TGTGCCAGCAGCTATCCACCCACCCCCGGGGAATGGGCCACAGATACGCAGTATTTT	CASSYPPTPGEWATDTQYF
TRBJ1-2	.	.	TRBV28	TGTGCCAGCAGCCCAAGGGGACATGCAGCTAACTATGGCTACACCTTC	CASSPRGHAANYGYTF
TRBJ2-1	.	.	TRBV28	TGTGCCAGCAGCTCCCTTGGCACGTCGCGGAGGGGGGGCAATGAGCAGTTCTTC	CASSSLGTSRRGGNEQFF
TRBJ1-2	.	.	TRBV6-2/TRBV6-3	TGTGCCAGCAGTTACGGGGGGAGGAACTATGGCTACACCTTC	CASSYGGRNYGYTF
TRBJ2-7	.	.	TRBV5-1	TGCGCCAGCAGCTTGCTGGGCCGCCAGTCCTACGAGCAGTACTTC	CASSLLGRQSYEQYF
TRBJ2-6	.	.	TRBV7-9	TGTGCCAGCAGCCCTAGTGAGGGGGTGCGTGGGGCCAACGTCCTGACTTTC	CASSPSEGVRGANVLTF
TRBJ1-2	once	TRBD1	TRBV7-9	TGTGCCAGCAGCCCACGGGGACAGGGAAGTTATGGCTACACCTTC	CASSPRGQGSYGYTF
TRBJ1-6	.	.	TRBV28	TGTGCCTGGGGGCGGGGGGCACCCCTCCACTTT	CAWGRGAPLHF